Sequencing of this T cell receptor beta chain was carried out in a study of blood T cell repertoires in COVID-19. Turning to the study itself: The study drew acute and convalescent COVID-19 samples from the United States, Italy and Spain. T cells, B-cell-depleted T cells, or PBMCs supplied cDNA or gDNA.

As handled by the study authors: Reference gene primers were amplified, and this amplification served to estimate nucleated cell counts. Clones were sequenced by immunoSEQ multiplex PCR, and TCRdb holds only the in-frame ones, with some missing. That table is the source of V, J and clone size, and D and trimming were worked out from the DNA. This sample has more than 35,000 clones, with about 80% found just once. The specimen was peripheral blood. The sequence was obtained from a woman in her sixties or seventies with acute or convalescent COVID-19.

DNA for the CDR3: TGTGCCAGCAGCCCCGACAGCGGGCGAAGACCCTACGAGCAGTACTTC. This translates into CASSPDSGRRPYEQYF. The chain employs TRBV5-5 and TRBJ2-7, with D possibly being TRBD2 (6 bases). CDR1 and CDR2 (germline): SGHKS, YYEKEE (reference sequence). Trimming took 4 bases from V and 2 from J, leaving 19 bases between them. This CDR3 spans 16 amino acids.